Listed below are T cell receptor beta chains from one sample, sequenced in a study of blood T cell repertoires in COVID-19. TCRdb's copy holds only in-frame clones and misses some; the assay was immunoSEQ multiplex PCR. This table has under 250,000 clones, 80% appearing once. Material: peripheral blood. These TCRs come from a woman between 65 and 79 years old with acute or convalescent COVID-19. Both conserved end residues are part of each CDR3. The D gene is left open where the match is weak. The size entry is marked missing in some rows and otherwise reads once, few, many or a size class.

size	D	J	V	DNA	CDR3
-	-	TRBJ2-1	TRBV25-1	TGTGCCAGCAGTCCCGACAGGGAGCAGTTCTTC	CASSPDREQFF
-	-	TRBJ1-6	TRBV28	TGTGCCAGCAGTTCGGACAAGATTTATAATTCACCCCTCCACTTT	CASSSDKIYNSPLHF
-	TRBD1	TRBJ1-1	TRBV27	TGTGCCAGCAGTCCCGACAGGGGGCGCGACACTGAAGCTTTCTTT	CASSPDRGRDTEAFF
-	TRBD1	TRBJ1-4	TRBV3-1/TRBV3-2	TGTGCCAGCAGCCGAGGACAGGGAAGGGAAAAACTGTTTTTT	CASSRGQGREKLFF
-	-	TRBJ2-7	TRBV4-1	TGCGCCAGCAGCCACGGGGGTAGGTCCTACGAGCAGTACTTC	CASSHGGRSYEQYF
once	TRBD2	TRBJ2-5	TRBV2	TGTGCCAGCAGTGATCAGGGGCGGGAGGGAGAGACCCAGTACTTC	CASSDQGREGETQYF
once	-	TRBJ2-7	TRBV24-1	TGTGCCACCAGTGATTCGGGGGACGTCAACGAGCAGTACTTC	CATSDSGDVNEQYF
-	-	TRBJ2-5	TRBV7-2	TGTGCCAGCAGCTCGCGGTTCGGTCCAAAGAACCAGTACTTC	CASSSRFGPKNQYF
few	TRBD2	TRBJ2-1	TRBV2	TGTGCCAGCAGTAGCGGACTAGCGAATGAGCAGTTCTTC	CASSSGLANEQFF
-	TRBD1	TRBJ2-2	TRBV5-5	TGTGCCAGCAGCTTGGTTCTGACAGGGGATGTCGGGGAGCTGTTTTTT	CASSLVLTGDVGELFF
-	TRBD1	TRBJ2-7	TRBV5-1	TGCGCCAGCAGCCTCGATCTGGGGGACAGGGTCAACGAGCAGTACTTC	CASSLDLGDRVNEQYF
-	TRBD2	TRBJ2-7	TRBV7-2	TGTGCCAGCAGCTTAGTGGGGACTAGCGGCCTGCAGTACTTC	CASSLVGTSGLQYF
-	TRBD1	TRBJ1-6	TRBV2	TGTGCCAGCAGCGGACAGGGGGCTGGCTCACCCCTCCACTTT	CASSGQGAGSPLHF
-	-	TRBJ1-2	TRBV5-4	TGTGCCAGCAGCTTGGGTATGGGGCTCGCTAACTATGGCTACACCTTC	CASSLGMGLANYGYTF
-	-	TRBJ1-6	TRBV3-1/TRBV3-2	TGTGCCAGCAGCCAAACCACGGGTTCACCCCTCCACTTT	CASSQTTGSPLHF
-	-	TRBJ1-1	TRBV29-1	TGCAGCGTTCGACTTTTAGAGGACACTGAAGCTTTCTTT	CSVRLLEDTEAFF
few	-	TRBJ2-3	TRBV15	TGTGCCACCAGCAGTGAGGGTAGCACAGATACGCAGTATTTT	CATSSEGSTDTQYF
-	TRBD1	TRBJ1-2	TRBV19	TGTGCCAGTAGTGCCCGGGACAGGCAGTATGGCTACACCTTC	CASSARDRQYGYTF
-	-	TRBJ1-3	TRBV2	TGTGCCAGCAGGGCCGGACAGAGCTCTGGAAACACCATATATTTT	CASRAGQSSGNTIYF
once	TRBD2	TRBJ2-7	TRBV3-1/TRBV3-2	TGTGCCAGCAGCCAAGATGGACTAGCGGGGGTTACCTACGAGCAGTACTTC	CASSQDGLAGVTYEQYF
-	TRBD1	TRBJ2-6	TRBV13	TGTGCCAGCAGCTCGACAGGGCCTGGGGCCAACGTCCTGACTTTC	CASSSTGPGANVLTF
-	-	TRBJ2-7	TRBV9	TGTGCCAGCAGCGTAGAGGCCAGGGCCCCCTACGAGCAGTACTTC	CASSVEARAPYEQYF
-	TRBD1	TRBJ1-2	TRBV27	TGTGCCAGCAGAGAATCCGGGACAGCATATGGCTACACCTTC	CASRESGTAYGYTF
-	-	TRBJ2-2	TRBV6-5	TGTGCCAGCGGCCCGGGGAGCGGATACACCGGGGAGCTGTTTTTT	CASGPGSGYTGELFF
once	TRBD2	TRBJ2-7	TRBV6-5	TGTGCCAGCACTCTCAGCGGGACGAGCTCCTACGAGCAGTACTTC	CASTLSGTSSYEQYF
-	TRBD2	TRBJ2-7	TRBV29-1	TGCAGCGTTGAATCTAGCGGGTACTCCTACGAGCAGTACTTC	CSVESSGYSYEQYF
-	TRBD1	TRBJ2-3	TRBV2	TGTGCCAGCAGTGAATTACAGGGGGAAGATACGCAGTATTTT	CASSELQGEDTQYF
-	-	TRBJ1-1	TRBV10-2	TGCGCCAGCAGTGAGGCCTTTGGGGGCGGCACTGAAGCTTTCTTT	CASSEAFGGGTEAFF
-	-	TRBJ1-1	TRBV3-1/TRBV3-2	TGTGCCAGCACCTACGGGGAGGGTCCAAACACTGAAGCTTTCTTT	CASTYGEGPNTEAFF
-	-	TRBJ1-1	TRBV2	TGTGCCAGCAGTACTAGACCCGACACTGAAGCTTTCTTT	CASSTRPDTEAFF
-	-	TRBJ2-1	TRBV28	TGTGCCAGCCGTGAGAGCAGGCATAAGAACAATGAGCAGTTCTTC	CASRESRHKNNEQFF
few	TRBD1	TRBJ1-1	TRBV6-5	TGTGCCAGCACCACCCTACAGGGGACTGAAGCTTTCTTT	CASTTLQGTEAFF
-	-	TRBJ2-7	TRBV2	TGTGCCAGCAGTAATCTGGAGGCGAGTAAAGGCGAGCAGTACTTC	CASSNLEASKGEQYF
-	-	TRBJ1-6	TRBV5-1	TGCGCCAGCAGCGTAAACACAGGGACCGCTTCACCCCTCCACTTT	CASSVNTGTASPLHF
-	TRBD1	TRBJ1-2	TRBV6-1	TGTGCCAGCAGTGTTTACTCGGACAGGGGAACGTATGGCCACACCTTC	CASSVYSDRGTYGHTF
-	-	TRBJ2-6	TRBV5-1	TGCGCCAGCAGCTTGGCCGCGACGGGCTCTGGGGCCAACGTCCTGACTTTC	CASSLAATGSGANVLTF
-	TRBD1	TRBJ1-1	TRBV7-2	TGTGCCAGCAGCTCGAGGACAGGGGGCAGGGTTGAAGCTTTCTTT	CASSSRTGGRVEAFF
-	TRBD2	TRBJ2-2	TRBV3-1/TRBV3-2	TGTGCCAGCAGCCCGTCTAGCGGGGCCCCTGGGACCGGGGAGCTGTTTTTT	CASSPSSGAPGTGELFF
-	-	TRBJ2-7	TRBV28	TGTGCCAGCACCCTCCGACCCCTCGGGTTCTACGAGCAGTACTTC	CASTLRPLGFYEQYF
-	TRBD1	TRBJ1-3	TRBV4-1	TGCGCCAGCAGCCGGGAGACAGGGCGGAGGGGAAACACCATATATTTT	CASSRETGRRGNTIYF
-	TRBD2	TRBJ2-2	TRBV18	TGTGCCAGCTCACCAACTAGCGGGACGACCACCGGGGAGCTGTTTTTT	CASSPTSGTTTGELFF
-	-	TRBJ2-7	TRBV18	TGTGCCAGCTCACCACCTCTTACAGGGACCTACGAGCAGTACTTC	CASSPPLTGTYEQYF